This T cell receptor (beta chain) was found in a study of metastatic and nonmetastatic thyroid tumors. Study at large: Repertoires from blood and tumor or nodule tissue of malignant and benign thyroid patients were compared.

TCRdb used MiXCR to call clones anew from the PCR reads. This table holds about 31,000 clones, approximately 19% found once. The trim removed 3 bases at V and 5 bases at J, leaving 9 bases unmatched. CDR1 is SGHRS and CDR2 is YFSETQ in the germline V gene. The CDR3 length is 16 residues. Until they underwent thyroid surgery, no patient had received any treatment. The chain recombines TRBV5-1 with TRBJ2-1; 9 nucleotides align to TRBD2. The specimen was blood. The source is a female donor with papillary thyroid cancer or a benign thyroid nodule (not recorded which). Some clones in this sample may be carry-over from other donors' samples. The CDR3 nucleotides read TGCGCCAGCAGCTCCCAGGTAGCGGGAGTCCACAATGAGCAGTTCTTC. Translation: CASSSQVAGVHNEQFF.